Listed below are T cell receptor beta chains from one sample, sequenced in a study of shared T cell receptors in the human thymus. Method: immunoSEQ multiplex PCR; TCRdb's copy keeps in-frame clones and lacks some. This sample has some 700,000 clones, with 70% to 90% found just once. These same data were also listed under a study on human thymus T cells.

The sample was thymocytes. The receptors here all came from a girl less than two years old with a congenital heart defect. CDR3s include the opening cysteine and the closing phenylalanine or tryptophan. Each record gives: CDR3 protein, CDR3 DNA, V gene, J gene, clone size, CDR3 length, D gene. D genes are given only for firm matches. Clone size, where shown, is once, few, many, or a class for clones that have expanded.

CDR3aa: CASSVRVQFPGTGTRNEQFF; CDR3nt: TGTGCCAGCAGTGTAAGGGTACAATTCCCCGGGACAGGGACTAGGAATGAGCAGTTCTTC; v_gene: TRBV2; j_gene: TRBJ2-1; abundance: once; len: 20; d_gene: NA
CDR3aa: CASSQEPGFEAFF; CDR3nt: TGCGCCAGCAGCCAAGAACCAGGGTTCGAAGCTTTCTTT; v_gene: TRBV4-1; j_gene: TRBJ1-1; abundance: few; len: 13; d_gene: NA
CDR3aa: CASSFREPPGNTIYF; CDR3nt: TGTGCCAGCAGTTTCCGGGAGCCGCCTGGAAACACCATATATTTT; v_gene: TRBV27; j_gene: TRBJ1-3; abundance: once; len: 15; d_gene: NA
CDR3aa: CASSLAPTGIRYEQYF; CDR3nt: TGTGCCAGCAGCTTAGCCCCGACAGGGATAAGGTACGAGCAGTACTTC; v_gene: TRBV7-2; j_gene: TRBJ2-7; abundance: few; len: 16; d_gene: TRBD1
CDR3aa: CASSPRDRGILGTEAFF; CDR3nt: TGTGCCAGCAGCCCTCGGGACAGGGGAATCCTGGGCACTGAAGCTTTCTTT; v_gene: TRBV7-9; j_gene: TRBJ1-1; abundance: NA; len: 17; d_gene: TRBD1
CDR3aa: CASSPRAATNYGYTF; CDR3nt: TGTGCCAGCAGCCCCAGGGCGGCAACTAACTATGGCTACACCTTC; v_gene: TRBV6-5; j_gene: TRBJ1-2; abundance: NA; len: 15; d_gene: NA
CDR3aa: CASRAVASYFETQYF; CDR3nt: TGTGCCAGCAGGGCCGTGGCTAGCTACTTCGAGACCCAGTACTTC; v_gene: TRBV6-1; j_gene: TRBJ2-5; abundance: NA; len: 15; d_gene: NA
CDR3aa: CSVDSGDEKLFF; CDR3nt: TGCAGCGTTGATTCGGGGGATGAAAAACTGTTTTTT; v_gene: TRBV29-1; j_gene: TRBJ1-4; abundance: NA; len: 12; d_gene: NA
CDR3aa: CASSVQGGGTGELFF; CDR3nt: TGTGCCAGCAGTGTTCAGGGCGGTGGCACCGGGGAGCTGTTTTTT; v_gene: TRBV2; j_gene: TRBJ2-2; abundance: once; len: 15; d_gene: NA
CDR3aa: CAISESWPNTEAFF; CDR3nt: TGTGCCATCAGTGAGTCGTGGCCGAACACTGAAGCTTTCTTT; v_gene: TRBV10-3; j_gene: TRBJ1-1; abundance: NA; len: 14; d_gene: NA
CDR3aa: CSARLKEKLFF; CDR3nt: TGCAGTGCTAGACTAAAGGAAAAACTGTTTTTT; v_gene: TRBV20-1; j_gene: TRBJ1-4; abundance: NA; len: 11; d_gene: NA
CDR3aa: CASSLWDRRNEKLFF; CDR3nt: TGTGCCAGCAGTTTATGGGACAGGAGAAATGAAAAACTGTTTTTT; v_gene: TRBV28; j_gene: TRBJ1-4; abundance: NA; len: 15; d_gene: TRBD1
CDR3aa: CASSEISTGPPSRDTGELFF; CDR3nt: TGTGCCAGCAGCGAAATATCGACAGGGCCTCCCTCGCGGGACACCGGGGAGCTGTTTTTT; v_gene: TRBV9; j_gene: TRBJ2-2; abundance: once; len: 20; d_gene: TRBD1
CDR3aa: CASSQRSGPWAYEQYF; CDR3nt: TGCGCCAGCAGCCAACGCAGCGGTCCCTGGGCCTACGAGCAGTACTTC; v_gene: TRBV4-1; j_gene: TRBJ2-7; abundance: NA; len: 16; d_gene: NA
CDR3aa: CASSGHCLDGGVTGELFF; CDR3nt: TGTGCCAGCAGTGGGCACTGCCTGGATGGAGGTGTCACCGGGGAGCTGTTTTTT; v_gene: TRBV28; j_gene: TRBJ2-2; abundance: once; len: 18; d_gene: NA
CDR3aa: CASSEAGLAREQYF; CDR3nt: TGTGCCAGCAGTGAAGCAGGACTAGCGCGCGAGCAGTACTTC; v_gene: TRBV6-1; j_gene: TRBJ2-7; abundance: few; len: 14; d_gene: TRBD2
CDR3aa: CASSKMGQGKNEQFF; CDR3nt: TGCGCCAGCAGCAAGATGGGACAGGGGAAGAATGAGCAGTTCTTC; v_gene: TRBV5-1; j_gene: TRBJ2-1; abundance: once; len: 15; d_gene: TRBD1
CDR3aa: CASSVEEREDARDTQYF; CDR3nt: TGTGCCAGCAGCGTAGAGGAACGGGAGGATGCCAGGGATACGCAGTATTTT; v_gene: TRBV9; j_gene: TRBJ2-3; abundance: NA; len: 17; d_gene: TRBD2
CDR3aa: CASSQVRGRYEQYF; CDR3nt: TGCGCCAGCAGCCAAGTTAGAGGGAGGTACGAGCAGTACTTC; v_gene: TRBV4-3; j_gene: TRBJ2-7; abundance: NA; len: 14; d_gene: NA
CDR3aa: CASSLAGVVAEAFF; CDR3nt: TGTGCCAGCAGTTTGGCGGGGGTAGTGGCTGAAGCTTTCTTT; v_gene: TRBV27; j_gene: TRBJ1-1; abundance: once; len: 14; d_gene: NA
CDR3aa: CAWSSSGQSLNYGYTF; CDR3nt: TGTGCCTGGAGTTCTTCAGGACAGTCACTTAACTATGGCTACACCTTC; v_gene: TRBV30; j_gene: TRBJ1-2; abundance: NA; len: 16; d_gene: NA
CDR3aa: CASSFTGFGYTF; CDR3nt: TGTGCCAGCAGTTTCACAGGGTTTGGCTACACCTTC; v_gene: TRBV28; j_gene: TRBJ1-2; abundance: NA; len: 12; d_gene: NA
CDR3aa: CASSLSPHTQDTQYF; CDR3nt: TGCGCCAGCAGCTTGTCCCCCCACACACAAGATACGCAGTATTTT; v_gene: TRBV5-1; j_gene: TRBJ2-3; abundance: NA; len: 15; d_gene: NA
CDR3aa: CASSFRSGAKNIQYF; CDR3nt: TGTGCCAGTAGTTTTAGGTCGGGGGCCAAAAACATTCAGTACTTC; v_gene: TRBV19; j_gene: TRBJ2-4; abundance: NA; len: 15; d_gene: NA
CDR3aa: CASSKASGQGLLCQPQHF; CDR3nt: TGTGCCAGCAGCAAAGCCTCCGGACAGGGGCTTCTATGCCAGCCCCAGCATTTT; v_gene: TRBV21-1; j_gene: TRBJ1-5; abundance: NA; len: 18; d_gene: NA
CDR3aa: CASTIRDRDTEAFF; CDR3nt: TGTGCCAGCACAATCCGGGACAGGGACACTGAAGCTTTCTTT; v_gene: TRBV18; j_gene: TRBJ1-1; abundance: NA; len: 14; d_gene: TRBD1
CDR3aa: CASSQNPPGQGERRDSLPGGYTF; CDR3nt: TGTGCCAGCAGCCAAAACCCCCCGGGTCAGGGTGAAAGGCGGGACTCCCTTCCTGGGGGCTACACCTTC; v_gene: TRBV27; j_gene: TRBJ1-2; abundance: NA; len: 23; d_gene: NA
CDR3aa: CASSLGEETQYF; CDR3nt: TGTGCCAGCAGTTTAGGAGAAGAGACCCAGTACTTC; v_gene: TRBV7-9; j_gene: TRBJ2-5; abundance: NA; len: 12; d_gene: NA
CDR3aa: CASSQDGDRDYEQYF; CDR3nt: TGTGCCAGCAGCCAAGATGGGGACAGGGACTACGAGCAGTACTTC; v_gene: TRBV4-2; j_gene: TRBJ2-7; abundance: NA; len: 15; d_gene: TRBD1
CDR3aa: CASSPGTDSRNTGELFF; CDR3nt: TGTGCCAGCTCACCCGGTACAGATTCACGGAACACCGGGGAGCTGTTTTTT; v_gene: TRBV18; j_gene: TRBJ2-2; abundance: once; len: 17; d_gene: NA
CDR3aa: CASGAGNGYTF; CDR3nt: TGTGCCTCAGGGGCTGGTAATGGCTACACCTTC; v_gene: TRBV25-1; j_gene: TRBJ1-2; abundance: once; len: 11; d_gene: NA
CDR3aa: CASSLLTSAPLHCEQFF; CDR3nt: TGCGCCAGCAGCCTCCTGACTAGCGCCCCTCTGCATTGTGAGCAGTTCTTC; v_gene: TRBV5-1; j_gene: TRBJ2-1; abundance: NA; len: 17; d_gene: TRBD2
CDR3aa: CASSYGSGAGNTIYF; CDR3nt: TGTGCCAGCAGTTATGGGTCAGGGGCTGGAAACACCATATATTTT; v_gene: TRBV6-5; j_gene: TRBJ1-3; abundance: NA; len: 15; d_gene: NA
CDR3aa: CASSPLGEVDYGYTF; CDR3nt: TGTGCCAGCAGCCCATTGGGGGAGGTCGACTATGGCTACACCTTC; v_gene: TRBV6-6; j_gene: TRBJ1-2; abundance: NA; len: 15; d_gene: NA
CDR3aa: CASSFRTANTGELFF; CDR3nt: TGTGCCAGCAGCTTTCGTACGGCGAACACCGGGGAGCTGTTTTTT; v_gene: TRBV5-4; j_gene: TRBJ2-2; abundance: NA; len: 15; d_gene: NA
CDR3aa: CASSLIYSYEQYF; CDR3nt: TGTGCCAGCAGCTTAATCTACTCCTACGAGCAGTACTTC; v_gene: TRBV7-2; j_gene: TRBJ2-7; abundance: NA; len: 13; d_gene: NA
CDR3aa: CASSHYYNSPLHF; CDR3nt: TGTGCCAGCAGCCACTACTATAATTCCCCCCTCCACTTT; v_gene: TRBV14; j_gene: TRBJ1-6; abundance: few; len: 13; d_gene: NA
CDR3aa: CASSQDGGGIRDTQYF; CDR3nt: TGCGCCAGCAGCCAAGATGGAGGAGGGATCAGAGATACGCAGTATTTT; v_gene: TRBV4-1; j_gene: TRBJ2-3; abundance: NA; len: 16; d_gene: NA
CDR3aa: CASSQWPRFDRATSLNYGYTF; CDR3nt: TGCGCCAGCAGCCAATGGCCCCGATTCGACAGGGCCACAAGCTTAAACTATGGCTACACCTTC; v_gene: TRBV4-1; j_gene: TRBJ1-2; abundance: NA; len: 21; d_gene: TRBD1
CDR3aa: CASSVGGLAGGPGTDTQYF; CDR3nt: TGTGCCAGCAGCGTAGGAGGTCTAGCGGGGGGGCCGGGGACAGATACGCAGTATTTT; v_gene: TRBV9; j_gene: TRBJ2-3; abundance: NA; len: 19; d_gene: TRBD2
CDR3aa: CASSDTGTDQPQHF; CDR3nt: TGTGCCAGCAGTGATACAGGTACCGATCAGCCCCAGCATTTT; v_gene: TRBV25-1; j_gene: TRBJ1-5; abundance: NA; len: 14; d_gene: NA
CDR3aa: CASSSWTGSPNEQFF; CDR3nt: TGTGCCAGCAGTTCCTGGACAGGGTCTCCCAATGAGCAGTTCTTC; v_gene: TRBV27; j_gene: TRBJ2-1; abundance: NA; len: 15; d_gene: TRBD1
CDR3aa: CASSPQGPREGLTEAFF; CDR3nt: TGTGCCAGCTCCCCCCAAGGTCCTCGAGAGGGACTGACTGAAGCTTTCTTT; v_gene: TRBV18; j_gene: TRBJ1-1; abundance: NA; len: 17; d_gene: NA
CDR3aa: CASSLAMRTTNTGELFF; CDR3nt: TGTGCCAGCAGTTTAGCGATGAGAACTACGAACACCGGGGAGCTGTTTTTT; v_gene: TRBV28; j_gene: TRBJ2-2; abundance: NA; len: 17; d_gene: NA
CDR3aa: CAISAGQGLSGYTF; CDR3nt: TGTGCCATCAGTGCAGGACAGGGGTTATCGGGCTACACCTTC; v_gene: TRBV10-3; j_gene: TRBJ1-2; abundance: once; len: 14; d_gene: TRBD1
CDR3aa: CASSLRTGVPFSYNSPLHF; CDR3nt: TGTGCCAGCAGTTTACGGACAGGGGTCCCTTTCTCCTATAATTCACCCCTCCACTTT; v_gene: TRBV27; j_gene: TRBJ1-6; abundance: NA; len: 19; d_gene: TRBD1
CDR3aa: CASSSREFGNTIYF; CDR3nt: TGTGCCAGCAGCTCCCGGGAGTTTGGAAACACCATATATTTT; v_gene: TRBV11-3; j_gene: TRBJ1-3; abundance: NA; len: 14; d_gene: NA
CDR3aa: CASSSTGAGGYTF; CDR3nt: TGCGCCAGCAGCTCGACAGGGGCCGGAGGCTACACCTTC; v_gene: TRBV5-1; j_gene: TRBJ1-2; abundance: NA; len: 13; d_gene: TRBD1
CDR3aa: CASSTPGQGELTGELFF; CDR3nt: TGTGCCAGCAGTACCCCGGGACAGGGGGAACTCACCGGGGAGCTGTTTTTT; v_gene: TRBV27; j_gene: TRBJ2-2; abundance: NA; len: 17; d_gene: TRBD1
CDR3aa: CASSPGQGRSPLHF; CDR3nt: TGTGCCAGCTCACCAGGACAGGGGCGATCACCCCTCCACTTT; v_gene: TRBV18; j_gene: TRBJ1-6; abundance: once; len: 14; d_gene: TRBD1